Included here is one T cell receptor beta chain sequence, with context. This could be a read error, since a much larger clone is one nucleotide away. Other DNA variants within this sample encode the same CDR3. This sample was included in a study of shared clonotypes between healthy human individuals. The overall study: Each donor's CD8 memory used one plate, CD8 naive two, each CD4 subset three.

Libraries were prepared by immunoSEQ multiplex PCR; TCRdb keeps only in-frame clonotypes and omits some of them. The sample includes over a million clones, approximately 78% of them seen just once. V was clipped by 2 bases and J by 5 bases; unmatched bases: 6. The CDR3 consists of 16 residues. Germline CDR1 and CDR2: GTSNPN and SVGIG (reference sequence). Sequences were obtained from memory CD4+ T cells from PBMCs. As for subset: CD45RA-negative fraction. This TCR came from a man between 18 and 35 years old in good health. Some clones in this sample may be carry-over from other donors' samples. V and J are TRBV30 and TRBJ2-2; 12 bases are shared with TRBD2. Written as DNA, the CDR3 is TGTGCCTGGAGTAGCGGACTAGCGGGGTTAACCGGGGAGCTGTTTTTT. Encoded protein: CAWSSGLAGLTGELFF.